This record concerns one T cell receptor (beta chain) sequence. V shed 2 bases and J 5 bases; nucleotides not matched to a gene: 14. The CDR3 has 17 residues. Germline-derived CDR1 and CDR2 are SGHRS and YFSETQ. These data originate in a study of cytomegalovirus exposure and HLA in healthy donors. About the research overall: The roughly 100 million unique TCR beta sequences, from about 180 million T cells, were found by an earlier analysis. The study placed approximately 78% of its 398 genotyped donors in the Caucasian-associated ancestry cluster.

In the PCR, 60 Vbeta and 13 Jbeta primers were used. Assay used: immunoSEQ multiplex PCR; TCRdb lists only in-frame clones, some missing. The profile covers about 110,000 clones, with roughly 80% appearing a single time and around 5.8% taken by the ten largest. The chain employs TRBV5-1 and TRBJ1-1; TRBD1 matches 8 bases. Sequencing used PBMCs. The sequence was obtained from a woman aged 25 to 39 in good health and CMV-seropositive. The chain's CDR3 is CASSFIPPRQGRTEAFF. DNA for the CDR3: TGCGCCAGCAGCTTCATCCCTCCCAGACAGGGGAGGACTGAAGCTTTCTTT.